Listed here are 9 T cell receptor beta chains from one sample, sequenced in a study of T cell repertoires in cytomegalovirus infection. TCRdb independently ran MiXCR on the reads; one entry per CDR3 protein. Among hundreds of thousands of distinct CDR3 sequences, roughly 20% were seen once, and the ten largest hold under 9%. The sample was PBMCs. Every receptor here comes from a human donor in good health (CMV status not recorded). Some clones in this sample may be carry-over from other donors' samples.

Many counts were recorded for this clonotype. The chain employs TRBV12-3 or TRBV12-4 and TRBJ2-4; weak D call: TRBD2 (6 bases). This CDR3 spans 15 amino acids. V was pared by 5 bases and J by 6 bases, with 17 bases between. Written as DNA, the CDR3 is TGTGCCAGCAGTCCGGCCCGGGGAGCGGGAAACATTCAGTACTTC. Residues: CASSPARGAGNIQYF.

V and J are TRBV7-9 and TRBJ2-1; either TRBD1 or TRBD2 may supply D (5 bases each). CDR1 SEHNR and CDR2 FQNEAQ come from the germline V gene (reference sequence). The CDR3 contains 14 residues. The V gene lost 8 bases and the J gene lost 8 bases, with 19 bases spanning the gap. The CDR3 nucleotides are TGTGCCAGCTCCTCCTCCGGGACCTCTGATGAGCAGTTCTTC. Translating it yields CASSSSGTSDEQFF.

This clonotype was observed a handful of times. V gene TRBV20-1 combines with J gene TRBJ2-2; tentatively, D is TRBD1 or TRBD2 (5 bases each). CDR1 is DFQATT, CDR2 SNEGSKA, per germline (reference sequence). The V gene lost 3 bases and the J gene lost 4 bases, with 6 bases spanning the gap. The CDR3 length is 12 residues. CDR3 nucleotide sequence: TGCAGTGCTAGGGGGGTCACCGGGGAGCTGTTTTTT. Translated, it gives CSARGVTGELFF.

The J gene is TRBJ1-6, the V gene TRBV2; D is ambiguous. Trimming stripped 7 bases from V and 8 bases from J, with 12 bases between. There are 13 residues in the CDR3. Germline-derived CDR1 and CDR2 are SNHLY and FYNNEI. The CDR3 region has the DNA TGTGCCAGCACGGACTGGCGTGATTCACCCCTCCACTTT. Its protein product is CASTDWRDSPLHF. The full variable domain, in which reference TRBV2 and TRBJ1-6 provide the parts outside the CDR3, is EPEVTQTPSHQVTQMGQEVILRCVPISNHLYFYWYRQILGQKVEFLVSFYNNEISEKSEIFDDQFSVERPDGSNFTLKIRSTKLEDSAMYFCASTDWRDSPLHFGNGTRLTVT.

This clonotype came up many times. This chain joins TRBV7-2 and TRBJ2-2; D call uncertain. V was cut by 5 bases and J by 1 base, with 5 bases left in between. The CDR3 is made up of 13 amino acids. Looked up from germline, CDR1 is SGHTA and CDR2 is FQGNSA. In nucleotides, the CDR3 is TGTGCCAGCAGCGTCCGGAACACCGGGGAGCTGTTTTTT. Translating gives CASSVRNTGELFF.

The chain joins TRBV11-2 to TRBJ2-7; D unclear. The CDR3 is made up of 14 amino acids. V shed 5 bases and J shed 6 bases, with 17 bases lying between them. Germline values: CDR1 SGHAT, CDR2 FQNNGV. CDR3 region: CASSPIGGIGEQYF. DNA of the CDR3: TGTGCCAGCAGCCCGATCGGTGGTATCGGCGAGCAGTACTTC.

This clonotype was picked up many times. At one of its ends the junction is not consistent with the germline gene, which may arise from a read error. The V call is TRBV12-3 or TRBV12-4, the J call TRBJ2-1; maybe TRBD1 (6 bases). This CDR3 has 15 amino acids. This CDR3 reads CASSVAGTPYNEQFF. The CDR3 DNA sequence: TGTGCCAGCAGTGTAGCCGGGACACCTTACAATGAGCAGTTCTTC.

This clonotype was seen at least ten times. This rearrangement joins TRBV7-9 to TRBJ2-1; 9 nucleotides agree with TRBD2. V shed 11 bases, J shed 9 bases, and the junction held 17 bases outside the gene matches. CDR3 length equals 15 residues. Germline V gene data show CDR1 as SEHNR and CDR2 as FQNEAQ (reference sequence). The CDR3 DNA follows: TGTGCCTCACAGCTGGCGGGAGGGCCTAATGGTGAGCAGTTCTTC. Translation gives CASQLAGGPNGEQFF.

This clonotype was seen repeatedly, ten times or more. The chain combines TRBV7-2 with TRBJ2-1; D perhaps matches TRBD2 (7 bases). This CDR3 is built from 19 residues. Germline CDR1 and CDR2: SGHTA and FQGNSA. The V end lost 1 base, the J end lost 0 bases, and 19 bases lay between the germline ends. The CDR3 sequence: CASSLGGGASFSSYNEQFF. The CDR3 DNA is TGTGCCAGCAGCTTAGGAGGGGGGGCTAGTTTTAGCTCCTACAATGAGCAGTTCTTC.